These T cell receptor beta chains were read from a single sample in a study of STAT3 mutations in large granular lymphocyte leukemia. Only in-frame clones appear in the TCRdb table, and some are missing; sequencing was by immunoSEQ multiplex PCR. The sample lists 5,500 to 7,500 clones, about 32% seen once, with approximately 15% in the top ten. The sequenced material came from peripheral blood mononuclear cells. Source of these receptors: a middle-aged woman with T-cell large granular lymphocyte leukemia. Some clones in this sample may be carry-over from other donors' samples. The conserved cysteine and the conserved F or W are not part of the CDR3 here. Not all rows give a size; the values are once, few, many and, for expanded clones, a class.

j_gene,abundance,v_gene,CDR3aa
TRBJ1-2,-,TRBV5-1,ASSPDGSTGYT
TRBJ2-7,few,TRBV7-6,ASSSGREQY
TRBJ2-7,-,TRBV11-3,ASSQWGTGHYEQY
TRBJ1-5,few,TRBV5-1,ASSPTELGQPQH
TRBJ2-7,-,TRBV5-4,ASSPGGTSGRANEQY
TRBJ1-4,few,TRBV7-9,ASTSLEELF
TRBJ2-2,-,TRBV7-9,ASSLGGVVTGELF
TRBJ2-7,-,TRBV30,AWGQGEGMAAGGAVYEQY
TRBJ2-3,-,TRBV7-9,ASNRGPTMADTQY
TRBJ2-7,-,TRBV29-1,SVVPTGYSSYEQY
TRBJ1-2,-,TRBV9,ASSVDHREVGYT
TRBJ2-5,-,TRBV18,ASSPDIQETQY
TRBJ2-6,-,TRBV4-2,ASSVVPGQGDTGANVLT
TRBJ1-1,few,TRBV7-2,ASSSTPVGMNTEAF
TRBJ1-4,few,TRBV5-8,ASSLGRVNEKLF
TRBJ2-1,once,TRBV6-1,ASSPGLAAYNEQF
TRBJ1-1,-,TRBV9,ASSVVVDSQILNTEAF
TRBJ1-1,-,TRBV30,AWSVGVGTEAF
TRBJ2-7,-,TRBV4-1,ASSPTLSTSYEQY
TRBJ1-1,few,TRBV30,AWSFQGAANTEAF
TRBJ2-1,-,TRBV7-2,AESGRGPPYNEQF
TRBJ1-1,-,TRBV5-4,ASSFPSDRGAEAF
TRBJ1-2,few,TRBV30,AWSRGAQGYT
TRBJ2-7,-,TRBV11-2,ASSLRGGRSSYEQY
TRBJ2-3,-,TRBV27,ASSLLAGGTDTQY
TRBJ2-7,-,TRBV9,ASSDSSQGVIHEQY
TRBJ2-7,once,TRBV27,ASSLAQGRTHEQY
TRBJ1-4,-,TRBV6-5,ASSYAHPHFNEKLF
TRBJ2-7,-,TRBV5-1,ASSLRIQGNFPYEQY
TRBJ1-2,few,TRBV6-6,ASSYSGGENGYT
TRBJ2-7,few,TRBV5-1,ASSAGTGFEQY
TRBJ2-7,-,TRBV5-1,ASSLGHGYEQY
TRBJ2-1,-,TRBV6-5,ASSLLRRRRDEQF
TRBJ1-5,few,TRBV18,ASSAQGGENQPQH
TRBJ2-3,-,TRBV5-1,ASSLRGSTDTQY
TRBJ1-2,few,TRBV7-9,ASSLGRLSGYT
TRBJ2-5,-,TRBV7-9,ASSSGGKQETQY
TRBJ2-7,-,TRBV6-5,ASSLVGGLSYEQY
TRBJ1-2,few,TRBV6-5,ASSYGAGYGYT
TRBJ1-2,-,TRBV7-8,ASSLRQAYGYT
TRBJ1-1,-,TRBV7-2,ASSLLSRATEAF
TRBJ2-7,-,TRBV7-6,ASSPSWTGREQY
TRBJ2-3,few,TRBV27,ASRLQGWGDTQY
TRBJ1-3,-,TRBV5-1,ASSPTQAHSGNTIY
TRBJ1-1,-,TRBV4-3,ASSLPQGKAF
TRBJ1-2,-,TRBV18,ASGSDLTGFNYGYT
TRBJ1-1,-,TRBV4-3,ASSQGSLYTEAF
TRBJ2-7,few,TRBV30,AWSVDPGQGGFWDEQY
TRBJ2-7,-,TRBV6-1,ASSEGWSWEQY
TRBJ2-4,-,TRBV4-3,ASSQGTSGLAKNIQY
TRBJ2-2,-,TRBV6-4,ASSGGNTGELF
TRBJ1-2,few,TRBV5-5,ASSLEGQGIGYT
TRBJ2-5,-,TRBV6-6,ASSNRAEETQY
TRBJ2-2,-,TRBV6-6,AGLSGRADTGELF
TRBJ1-1,-,TRBV6-5,ASSYWGDRNTEAF
TRBJ1-1,few,TRBV18,ASSLDEGSGEAF
TRBJ2-1,-,TRBV30,GGESSYNEQF
TRBJ2-7,few,TRBV11-3,ASSLTWEQY